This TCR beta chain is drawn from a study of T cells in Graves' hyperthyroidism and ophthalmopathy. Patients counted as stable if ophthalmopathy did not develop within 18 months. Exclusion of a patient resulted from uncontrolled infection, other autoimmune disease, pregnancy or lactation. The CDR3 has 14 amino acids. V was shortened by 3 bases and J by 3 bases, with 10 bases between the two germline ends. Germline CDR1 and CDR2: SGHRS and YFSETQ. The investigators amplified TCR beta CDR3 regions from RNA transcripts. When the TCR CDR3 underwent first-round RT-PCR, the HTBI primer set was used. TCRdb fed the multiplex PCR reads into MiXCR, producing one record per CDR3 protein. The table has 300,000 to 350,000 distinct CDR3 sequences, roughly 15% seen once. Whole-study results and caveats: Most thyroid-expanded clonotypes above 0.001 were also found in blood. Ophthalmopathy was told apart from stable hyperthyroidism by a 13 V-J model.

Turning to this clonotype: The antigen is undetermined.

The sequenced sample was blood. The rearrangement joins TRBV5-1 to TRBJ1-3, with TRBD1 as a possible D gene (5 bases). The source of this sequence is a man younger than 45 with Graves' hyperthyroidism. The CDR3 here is CASSYQGNGNTIYF. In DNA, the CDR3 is TGCGCCAGCAGCTACCAGGGAAATGGAAACACCATATATTTT.